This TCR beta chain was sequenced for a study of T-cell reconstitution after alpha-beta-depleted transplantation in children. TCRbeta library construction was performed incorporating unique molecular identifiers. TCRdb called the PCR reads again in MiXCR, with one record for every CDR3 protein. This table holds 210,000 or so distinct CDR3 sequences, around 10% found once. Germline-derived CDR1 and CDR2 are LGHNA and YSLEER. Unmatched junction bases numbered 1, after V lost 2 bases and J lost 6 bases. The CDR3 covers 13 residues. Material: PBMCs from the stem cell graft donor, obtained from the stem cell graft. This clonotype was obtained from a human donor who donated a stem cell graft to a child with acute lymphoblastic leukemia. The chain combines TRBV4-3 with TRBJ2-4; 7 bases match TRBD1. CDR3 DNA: TGCGCCAGCAGCCAAAACAGGGGAAACATTCAGTACTTC. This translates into CASSQNRGNIQYF.